This TCR beta chain is from a study of shared clonotypes between healthy human individuals. Study-wide points: It was the non-shared clonotypes that had lower generation probabilities than clonotypes shared by all four donors.

Repertoires were generated with immunoSEQ multiplex PCR, while TCRdb's copy carries only in-frame clones and drops some. This sample has some 1.5 million clones; 98% occur once, and the top ten carry roughly 0.4%. The CDR3 runs 18 residues. Germline V gives CDR1 SGDLS, CDR2 YYNGEE. V lost 0 bases to trimming and J lost 1 base; unmatched junction nucleotides: 7. Points on this clone: What it binds is not known.

The chain uses TRBV9 and TRBJ2-3; 11 nucleotides agree with TRBD2. The sequenced material came from naive CD4+ T cells sorted from blood. Sample subset: CD45RA+ positively selected. The receptor was isolated from a man younger than 45 in good health. The CDR3 spells CASSVVASGRYGTDTQYF. The DNA for the CDR3 is TGTGCCAGCAGCGTAGTTGCTAGCGGGAGGTACGGCACAGATACGCAGTATTTT. The complete variable domain, with remaining parts taken from reference TRBV9 and TRBJ2-3, reads DSGVTQTPKHLITATGQRVTLRCSPRSGDLSVYWYQQSLDQGLQFLIQYYNGEERAKGNILERFSAQQFPDLHSELNLSSLELGDSALYFCASSVVASGRYGTDTQYFGPGTRLTVL.